These 30 T cell receptor beta chains share one sample of origin, sequenced in a study of T-cell reconstitution after alpha-beta-depleted transplantation in children. For TCRbeta, the library was prepared with unique molecular identifiers. TCRdb passed the PCR reads through MiXCR, listing each CDR3 protein once. The repertoire has almost 250,000 distinct CDR3 sequences, 25% of them found once; the top ten carry less than 3.5%. Sequencing was performed on PBMCs, taken before TCRalphabeta/CD19-depleted stem cell transplant. Receptors originate from a girl aged 2-10 years with Fanconi anemia, due to receive a stem cell transplant.

This clonotype was counted ten times or more. The chain employs TRBV7-2 and TRBJ2-7; D remains unclear. With 4 bases removed from V and 3 bases from J, the gap between germline ends came to 19 bases. Germline V gene lookup returns CDR1 SGHTA and CDR2 FQGNSA. The CDR3 is made up of 16 amino acids. CDR3 nucleotides: TGTGCCAGCAGCTCCACCGGGTCACCAACTTACTACGAGCAGTACTTC. It specifies CASSSTGSPTYYEQYF. Full variable domain (outside the CDR3, taken from reference TRBV7-2 and TRBJ2-7): GAGVSQSPSNKVTEKGKDVELRCDPISGHTALYWYRQSLGQGLEFLIYFQGNSAPDKSGLPSDRFSAERTGGSVSTLTIQRTQQEDSAVYLCASSSTGSPTYYEQYFGPGTRLTVT.

This clonotype was counted a few times. The chain recombines TRBV29-1 with TRBJ2-1; 7 bases are shared with TRBD2. V lost 4 bases to trimming and J lost 2 bases; unmatched junction nucleotides: 2. Germline-derived CDR1 and CDR2 are SQVTM and ANQGSEA. This CDR3 spans 13 amino acids. The CDR3, as DNA: TGCAGCGTTGGGGCGGGAGCCTACAATGAGCAGTTCTTC. This codes for CSVGAGAYNEQFF.

Here the CDR3 DNA reads TGTGCCAGCAGTTTATTTGGGGGACAGCCAAGCGCAGATACGCAGTATTTT. Translating it yields CASSLFGGQPSADTQYF. This sequence joins TRBV27 and TRBJ2-3; 7 bases fit TRBD1. Germline V gives CDR1 MNHEY, CDR2 SMNVEV (reference sequence). The CDR3 is made up of 17 amino acids. V shed 1 base and J 4 bases; nucleotides not matched to a gene: 11.

This clonotype was seen once. The J gene is TRBJ2-1, the V gene TRBV20-1; 7 positions match TRBD2. This CDR3 contains 15 residues. Germline lookup yields CDR1 DFQATT and CDR2 SNEGSKA (reference sequence). J was trimmed by 1 base and V by 3 bases; bases with no gene match: 6. For the CDR3, the DNA is TGCAGTGCTAGGGGGTATAGCGGGTCCTACAATGAGCAGTTCTTC. Translated, it gives CSARGYSGSYNEQFF.

The sample holds many counts of this clonotype. The rearrangement uses TRBV29-1 and TRBJ2-1, with TRBD2 matching over 9 bases. Germline V gene lookup returns CDR1 SQVTM and CDR2 ANQGSEA. The CDR3 runs 18 residues. J gave up 10 bases and V 2 bases, and 21 bases lay outside the gene matches. The CDR3 loop reads CSVELAGQRTIRIIEQFF. DNA for the CDR3: TGCAGCGTTGAACTAGCGGGACAACGGACAATTAGGATCATCGAGCAGTTCTTC.

This clonotype was recorded a few times. The rearrangement joins TRBV7-2 to TRBJ1-2; D remains unclear. V was shortened by 0 bases and J by 6 bases, with 8 bases between the two germline ends. Per the germline V gene, CDR1 is SGHTA and CDR2 is FQGNSA. The CDR3 sequence is 13 residues long. The CDR3 coding sequence is TGTGCCAGCAGCTTAGCAATCGTCCATGGCTACACCTTC. Encoded protein: CASSLAIVHGYTF.

This clonotype has ten or more counts. The chain carries TRBV12-3 or TRBV12-4 and TRBJ1-2; D gene ambiguous. The ends were cut back, 3 bases at V and 1 base at J, with 6 bases in the middle. This CDR3 contains 13 residues. Here the CDR3 reads CASSFRNNYGYTF. In DNA, the CDR3 is TGTGCCAGCAGTTTCAGGAATAACTATGGCTACACCTTC.

The CDR3 protein is CASSALLETLFGETQYF. Here the CDR3 DNA reads TGTGCCAGCAGTGCCCTACTAGAGACCCTTTTCGGAGAGACCCAGTACTTC. The J gene is TRBJ2-5, the V gene TRBV21-1; the table calls TRBD2, which could not be checked here. TRBV21-1 is a recognized pseudogene. The length of the CDR3 is 17 residues.

This clonotype was seen repeatedly, ten times or more. J is TRBJ2-4 and V is TRBV20-1; D unclear. CDR3 length: 13 amino acids. CDR1 and CDR2 from the germline V gene are DFQATT and SNEGSKA (reference sequence). Trimming removed 1 base from V and 3 bases from J, with 7 bases in between. The CDR3 nucleotides are TGCAGTGCTAGAGGTGGGGACAAAAACATTCAGTACTTC. It yields the protein CSARGGDKNIQYF.

In its sample, this clonotype was seen a few times. The V call is TRBV15, the J call TRBJ2-1, with 9 positions matching TRBD2. The V segment lost 1 base and the J segment 8 bases; nucleotides outside the gene matches: 0. The CDR3 length is 13 residues. The germline V gene has CDR1 LNHNV and CDR2 YYDKDF (reference sequence). The CDR3 DNA is TGTGCCACCAGCAGAGTAGCGGGGGATGAGCAGTTCTTC. Amino acid sequence: CATSRVAGDEQFF.

This clonotype was seen repeatedly, ten times or more. The chain has TRBV20-1 and TRBJ2-7; D call uncertain. This CDR3 is built from 11 residues. Germline loops: CDR1 DFQATT, CDR2 SNEGSKA (reference sequence). V was trimmed by 6 bases and J by 3 bases, leaving 9 bases between them. CDR3 in DNA: TGCAGTGCCCCTTCTTACTACGAGCAGTACTTC. Its protein is CSAPSYYEQYF.

This chain uses TRBV4-1 with TRBJ1-1, with D hard to call. Looked up from germline, CDR1 is MGHRA and CDR2 is YSYEKL. The CDR3 is 17 residues long. V dropped 1 base and J dropped 1 base, with 16 bases sitting between them. CDR3 amino acids: CASSQGRSTVRNTEAFF. CDR3 DNA: TGCGCCAGCAGCCAAGGGCGGTCCACAGTGAGGAACACTGAAGCTTTCTTT.

The genes are TRBV29-1 and TRBJ2-3; 8 positions agree with TRBD1. CDR3 length equals 14 residues. The germline V gene has CDR1 SQVTM and CDR2 ANQGSEA. The trim removed 6 bases at V and 6 bases at J, leaving 11 bases unmatched. The CDR3 protein is CSVPTDRGTDTQYF. CDR3 in DNA: TGCAGCGTACCCACCGACAGGGGAACTGATACGCAGTATTTT.

The chain is built from TRBV5-1 and TRBJ2-7, with D tentatively TRBD2 (5 bases). Trimming pared 1 base from V and 5 bases from J, leaving 7 bases between. Germline CDR1 SGHRS, CDR2 YFSETQ. The CDR3 loop spans 12 amino acids. The CDR3 DNA is TGCGCCAGCAGCTTGTACGGGAACGAGCAGTACTTC. Its protein is CASSLYGNEQYF.

This clonotype was recorded many times. The V gene is TRBV6-5, the J gene TRBJ1-3; unclear D gene. The length of the CDR3 is 15 residues. CDR1 and CDR2 from the germline V gene are MNHEY and SVGAGI. V lost 6 bases, J lost 0 bases, and 12 bases lay in between. As DNA, the CDR3 is TGTGCCAGCAGGCCCGGACGGCTCTCTGGAAACACCATATATTTT. Its translation is CASRPGRLSGNTIYF.

This chain uses TRBV20-1 with TRBJ2-5; 11 positions agree with TRBD1. Looked up from germline, CDR1 is DFQATT and CDR2 is SNEGSKA (reference sequence). The CDR3 runs 13 residues. J was trimmed by 4 bases and V by 6 bases; bases with no gene match: 4. CDR3 amino acids: CSATDRGRETQYF. CDR3 coding DNA: TGCAGTGCGACGGACAGGGGGCGAGAGACCCAGTACTTC.

This chain connects TRBV7-8 to TRBJ2-5, with 14 bases lining up with TRBD2. Germline V lookup: CDR1 SGHVS, CDR2 FQNEAQ. CDR3 length equals 17 residues. J was trimmed by 4 bases and V by 1 base; bases with no gene match: 5. CDR3 DNA sequence: TGTGCCAGCAGCTTAGTAGGGGGGACTAGCGGGAGAGAGACCCAGTACTTC. It translates to CASSLVGGTSGRETQYF.

The table lists this clonotype with many counts. V is TRBV7-2 and J is TRBJ2-3, with 14 bases matching TRBD2. Germline loops: CDR1 SGHTA, CDR2 FQGNSA. The CDR3 runs to 16 residues. Unmatched junction bases numbered 1, after V lost 3 bases and J lost 2 bases. The CDR3 is CASSLGLAGATDTQYF. The DNA for the CDR3 is TGTGCCAGCAGCTTGGGACTAGCGGGGGCCACAGATACGCAGTATTTT. Looking up the rest from reference TRBV7-2 and TRBJ2-3 gives the full variable domain: GAGVSQSPSNKVTEKGKDVELRCDPISGHTALYWYRQSLGQGLEFLIYFQGNSAPDKSGLPSDRFSAERTGGSVSTLTIQRTQQEDSAVYLCASSLGLAGATDTQYFGPGTRLTVL.

A note on this clonotype: This may stem from a read error, because a much larger clone lies one nucleotide away. The chain recombines TRBV12-3 or TRBV12-4 with TRBJ2-1; 12 nucleotides match TRBD2. This CDR3 spans 14 amino acids. Unmatched junction bases numbered 8, after V lost 8 bases and J lost 9 bases. The CDR3 region has the DNA TGTGCCAGCGGCCTAGCGGGGGGGCGCGGTGAGCAGTTCTTC. It yields the protein CASGLAGGRGEQFF.

This clonotype occurred many times. This rearrangement joins TRBV12-3 or TRBV12-4 to TRBJ2-3, with D perhaps matching TRBD1 (5 bases). The CDR3 runs 15 residues. Trimming removed 3 bases at V and 1 base at J, with 11 bases between. DNA of the CDR3: TGTGCCAGCAGTTTTTCGGTAGGGGGCACAGATACGCAGTATTTT. The encoded protein is CASSFSVGGTDTQYF.

This clonotype was counted a few times. The chain is built from TRBV5-1 and TRBJ1-2, with unresolved D. The CDR3 sequence is 13 residues long. The germline V gene has CDR1 SGHRS and CDR2 YFSETQ. Trimming took 4 bases from V and 4 from J, leaving 11 bases between them. CDR3 amino acids: CASSDAGSYGYTF. The CDR3 DNA reads as TGCGCCAGCAGCGACGCGGGGTCCTATGGCTACACCTTC.

This clonotype showed up just once. The CDR3 coding sequence is TGTGCCAGCAGCTGGACTAGCGGGACCGCACATGAGCAGTTCTTC. Amino acids: CASSWTSGTAHEQFF. The chain employs TRBV7-9 and TRBJ2-1; 12 positions agree with TRBD2. The V gene's germline CDR1 is SEHNR and CDR2 FQNEAQ (reference sequence). This CDR3 has 15 residues. After removal of 4 bases from V and 8 bases from J, the junction contained 6 bases not matched to a gene.

In DNA form, the CDR3 reads TGTGCCACCAGCAGGATAGGGGGCGAGCAGTACTTC. Its translation: CATSRIGGEQYF. The gene calls are TRBV15 and TRBJ2-7; weak D call: TRBD1 (6 bases). The CDR3 has 12 amino acids. CDR1 is LNHNV and CDR2 is YYDKDF in the germline V gene (reference sequence). Trimming pared 3 bases from V and 6 bases from J, leaving 9 bases between.

V usage is TRBV7-2 and J usage is TRBJ2-3, with D tentatively TRBD2 (6 bases). There are 17 residues in the CDR3. V was clipped by 1 base and J by 3 bases, with 17 bases between them. From germline, CDR1 is SGHTA and CDR2 FQGNSA. This CDR3 is CASSLVGAGLGTDTQYF. CDR3 nucleotide sequence: TGTGCCAGCAGCTTAGTCGGGGCGGGGCTGGGGACAGATACGCAGTATTTT.

The gene calls are TRBV6-5 and TRBJ2-7, with a weak D call TRBD2 (5 bases). The CDR3 is 14 residues long. The V gene lost 0 bases and the J gene lost 3 bases, with 9 bases spanning the gap. Germline CDR1 and CDR2: MNHEY and SVGAGI. CDR3: CASSYSGIDYEQYF. The CDR3 nucleotides are TGTGCCAGCAGTTACTCCGGGATCGACTACGAGCAGTACTTC.

This clonotype appeared a few times. The chain has TRBV12-3 or TRBV12-4 and TRBJ2-2, with TRBD2 identical over 7 bases. This CDR3 comprises 13 residues. The junction had 5 bases not matched to a gene; V was cut back by 6 bases and J by 7 bases. The DNA of the CDR3 is TGTGCCAGCAGCAGGAGCGGGGTCGGGGAGCTGTTTTTT. Amino acid sequence: CASSRSGVGELFF.

This clonotype came up many times. The chain has TRBV9 and TRBJ2-1, with TRBD2 matching 10 bases. Unmatched junction bases numbered 10, after V lost 0 bases and J lost 10 bases. The CDR3 contains 16 residues. Germline loops: CDR1 SGDLS, CDR2 YYNGEE. In nucleotides, the CDR3 is TGTGCCAGCAGCGTAGGGCGAGCGGGGGGGTTACAAGAGCAGTTCTTC. Encoded protein: CASSVGRAGGLQEQFF.

This clonotype was observed a handful of times. The rearrangement links TRBV5-1 to TRBJ2-1; 7 bases are shared with TRBD2. Unmatched junction bases numbered 4, after V lost 0 bases and J lost 1 base. Germline V gene data show CDR1 as SGHRS and CDR2 as YFSETQ. The CDR3 consists of 16 residues. CDR3 region: CASSLGGGSSYNEQFF. In nucleotides, the CDR3 is TGCGCCAGCAGCTTGGGGGGGGGGAGTTCCTACAATGAGCAGTTCTTC.

This clonotype has ten or more counts. At one of its ends the junction is not consistent with the germline gene, which may arise from a read error. This chain links TRBV20-1 with TRBJ2-3; tentatively, D is TRBD2 (5 bases). Germline V gives CDR1 DFQATT, CDR2 SNEGSKA (reference sequence). The CDR3 extends over 15 amino acids. The CDR3 DNA follows: TGCAGTGCTAGAGATGAGAGGTCTAGCATAGATACGCAGTATTTT. Translation gives CSARDERSSIDTQYF.

This clonotype was observed a single time. This chain uses TRBV20-1 with TRBJ2-3; D unclear. V lost 0 bases and J lost 0, with 10 bases in between. Germline V gene lookup returns CDR1 DFQATT and CDR2 SNEGSKA (reference sequence). This CDR3 spans 15 amino acids. The CDR3 sequence: CSARDPAGSTDTQYF. As DNA, the CDR3 is TGCAGTGCTAGAGATCCGGCAGGCAGCACAGATACGCAGTATTTT.